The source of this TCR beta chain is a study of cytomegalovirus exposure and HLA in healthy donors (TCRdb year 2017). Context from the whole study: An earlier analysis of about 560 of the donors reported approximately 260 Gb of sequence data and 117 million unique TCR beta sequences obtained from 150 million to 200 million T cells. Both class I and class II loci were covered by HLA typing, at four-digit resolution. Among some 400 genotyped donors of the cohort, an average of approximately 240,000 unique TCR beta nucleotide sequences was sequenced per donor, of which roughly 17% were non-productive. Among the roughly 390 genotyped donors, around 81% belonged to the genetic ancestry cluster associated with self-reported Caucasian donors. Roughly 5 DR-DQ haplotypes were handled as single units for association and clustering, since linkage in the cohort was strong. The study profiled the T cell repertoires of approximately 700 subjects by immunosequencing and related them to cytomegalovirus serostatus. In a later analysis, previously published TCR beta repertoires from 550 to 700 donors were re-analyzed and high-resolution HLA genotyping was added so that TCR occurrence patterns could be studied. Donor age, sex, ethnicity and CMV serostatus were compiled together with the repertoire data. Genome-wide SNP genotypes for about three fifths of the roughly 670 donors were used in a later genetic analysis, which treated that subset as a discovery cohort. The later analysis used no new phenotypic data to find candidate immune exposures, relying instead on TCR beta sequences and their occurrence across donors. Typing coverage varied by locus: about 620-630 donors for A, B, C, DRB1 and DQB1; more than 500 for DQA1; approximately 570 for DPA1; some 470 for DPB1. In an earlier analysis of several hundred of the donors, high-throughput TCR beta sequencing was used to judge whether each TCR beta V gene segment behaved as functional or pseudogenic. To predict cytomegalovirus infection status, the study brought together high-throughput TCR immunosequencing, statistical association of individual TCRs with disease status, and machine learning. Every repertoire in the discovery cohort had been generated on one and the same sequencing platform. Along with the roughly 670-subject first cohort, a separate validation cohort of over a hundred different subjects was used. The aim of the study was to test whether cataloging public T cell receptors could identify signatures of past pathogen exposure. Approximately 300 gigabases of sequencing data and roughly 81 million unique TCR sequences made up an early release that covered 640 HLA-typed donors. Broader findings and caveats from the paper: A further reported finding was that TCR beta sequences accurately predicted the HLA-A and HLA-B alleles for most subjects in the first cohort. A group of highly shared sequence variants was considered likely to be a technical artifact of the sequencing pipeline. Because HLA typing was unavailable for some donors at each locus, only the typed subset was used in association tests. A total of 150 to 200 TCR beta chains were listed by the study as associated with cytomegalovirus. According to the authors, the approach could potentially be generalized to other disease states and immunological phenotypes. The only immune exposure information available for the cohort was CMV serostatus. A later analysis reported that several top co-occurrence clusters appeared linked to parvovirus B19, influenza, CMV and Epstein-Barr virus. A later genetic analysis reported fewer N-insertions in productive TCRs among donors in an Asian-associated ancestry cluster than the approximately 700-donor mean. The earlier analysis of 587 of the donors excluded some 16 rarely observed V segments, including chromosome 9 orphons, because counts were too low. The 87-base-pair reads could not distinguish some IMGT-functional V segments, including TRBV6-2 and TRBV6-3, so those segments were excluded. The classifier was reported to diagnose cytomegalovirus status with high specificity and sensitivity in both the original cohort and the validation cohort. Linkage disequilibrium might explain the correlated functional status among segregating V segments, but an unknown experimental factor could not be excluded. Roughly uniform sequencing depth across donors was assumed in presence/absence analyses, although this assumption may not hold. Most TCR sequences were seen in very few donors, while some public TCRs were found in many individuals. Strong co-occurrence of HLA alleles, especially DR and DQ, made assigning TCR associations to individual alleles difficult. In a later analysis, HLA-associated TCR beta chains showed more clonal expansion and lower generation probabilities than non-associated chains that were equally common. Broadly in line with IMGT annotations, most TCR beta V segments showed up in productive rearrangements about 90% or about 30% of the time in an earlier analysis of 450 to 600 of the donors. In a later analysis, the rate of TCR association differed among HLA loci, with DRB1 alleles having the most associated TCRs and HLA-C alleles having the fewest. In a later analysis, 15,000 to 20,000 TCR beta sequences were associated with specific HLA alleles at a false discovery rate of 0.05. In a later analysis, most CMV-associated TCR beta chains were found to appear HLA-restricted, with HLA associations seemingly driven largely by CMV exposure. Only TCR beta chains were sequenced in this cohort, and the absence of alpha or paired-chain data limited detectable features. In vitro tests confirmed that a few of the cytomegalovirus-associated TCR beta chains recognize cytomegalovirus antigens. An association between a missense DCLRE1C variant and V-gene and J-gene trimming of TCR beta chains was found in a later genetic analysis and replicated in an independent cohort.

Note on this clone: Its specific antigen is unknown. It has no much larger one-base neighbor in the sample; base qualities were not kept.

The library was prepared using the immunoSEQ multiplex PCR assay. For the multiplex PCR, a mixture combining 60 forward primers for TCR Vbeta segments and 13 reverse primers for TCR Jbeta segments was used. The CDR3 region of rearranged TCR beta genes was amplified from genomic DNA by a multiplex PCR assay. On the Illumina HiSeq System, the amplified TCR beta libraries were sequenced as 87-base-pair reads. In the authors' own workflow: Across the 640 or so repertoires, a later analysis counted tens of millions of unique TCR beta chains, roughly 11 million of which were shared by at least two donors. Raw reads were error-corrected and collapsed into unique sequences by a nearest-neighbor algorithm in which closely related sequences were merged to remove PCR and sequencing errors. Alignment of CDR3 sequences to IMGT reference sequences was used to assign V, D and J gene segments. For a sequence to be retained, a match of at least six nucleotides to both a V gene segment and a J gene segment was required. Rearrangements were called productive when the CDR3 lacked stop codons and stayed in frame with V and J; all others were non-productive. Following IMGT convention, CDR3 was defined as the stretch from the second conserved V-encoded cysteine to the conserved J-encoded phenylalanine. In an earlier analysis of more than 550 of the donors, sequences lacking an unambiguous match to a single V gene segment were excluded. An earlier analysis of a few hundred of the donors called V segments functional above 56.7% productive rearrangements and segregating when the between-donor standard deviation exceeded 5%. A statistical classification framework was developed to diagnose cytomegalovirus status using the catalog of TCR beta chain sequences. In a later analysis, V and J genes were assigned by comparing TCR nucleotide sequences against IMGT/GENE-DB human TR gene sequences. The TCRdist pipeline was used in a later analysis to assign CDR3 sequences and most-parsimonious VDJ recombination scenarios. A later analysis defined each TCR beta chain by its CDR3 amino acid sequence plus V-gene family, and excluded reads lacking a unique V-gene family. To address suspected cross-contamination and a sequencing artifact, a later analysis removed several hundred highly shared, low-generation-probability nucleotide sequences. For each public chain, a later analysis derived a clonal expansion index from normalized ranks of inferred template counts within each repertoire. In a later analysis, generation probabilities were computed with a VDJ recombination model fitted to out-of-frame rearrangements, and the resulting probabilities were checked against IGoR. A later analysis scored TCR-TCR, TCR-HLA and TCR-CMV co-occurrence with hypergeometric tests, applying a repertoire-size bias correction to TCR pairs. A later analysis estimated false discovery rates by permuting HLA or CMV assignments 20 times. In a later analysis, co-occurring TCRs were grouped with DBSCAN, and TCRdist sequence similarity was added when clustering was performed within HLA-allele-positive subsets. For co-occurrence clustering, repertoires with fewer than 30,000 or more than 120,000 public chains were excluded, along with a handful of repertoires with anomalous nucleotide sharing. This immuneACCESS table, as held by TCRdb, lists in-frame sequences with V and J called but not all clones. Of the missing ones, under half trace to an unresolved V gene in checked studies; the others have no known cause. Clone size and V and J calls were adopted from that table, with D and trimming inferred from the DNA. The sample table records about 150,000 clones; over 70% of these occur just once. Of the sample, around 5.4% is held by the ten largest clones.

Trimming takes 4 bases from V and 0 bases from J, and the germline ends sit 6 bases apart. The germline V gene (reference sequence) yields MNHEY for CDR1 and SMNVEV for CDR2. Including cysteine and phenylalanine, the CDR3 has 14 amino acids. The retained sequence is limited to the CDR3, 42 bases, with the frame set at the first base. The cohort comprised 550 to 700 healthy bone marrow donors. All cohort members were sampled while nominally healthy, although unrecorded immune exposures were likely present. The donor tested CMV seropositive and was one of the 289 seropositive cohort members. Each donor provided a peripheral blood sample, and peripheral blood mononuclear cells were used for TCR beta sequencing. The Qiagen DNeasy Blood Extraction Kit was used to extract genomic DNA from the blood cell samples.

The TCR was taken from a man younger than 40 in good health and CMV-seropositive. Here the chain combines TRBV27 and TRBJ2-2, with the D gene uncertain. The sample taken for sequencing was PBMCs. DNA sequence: TGTGCCAGCAGTTGGGCCGCGAACACCGGGGAGCTGTTTTTT. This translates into CASSWAANTGELFF.